This record looks at one T cell receptor (beta chain) sequence and its context. The PCR was carried out with 60 Vbeta primers and 13 Jbeta primers. Only in-frame clones appear in the TCRdb table, and some are missing; sequencing was by immunoSEQ multiplex PCR. The sample holds 45,000 to 70,000 clones. This entry comes from a study of cytomegalovirus exposure and HLA in healthy donors. V was pared by 5 bases and J by 1 base, with 2 bases of the junction left unmatched. Germline V gene sequence: CDR1 SQVTM, CDR2 ANQGSEA. This CDR3 is built from 13 residues. This receptor was identified in a woman aged 50 to 65 in good health and CMV-seropositive. This sequence joins TRBV29-1 and TRBJ2-7, with TRBD1 matching over 10 bases. The source material was PBMCs. CDR3 in DNA: TGCAGCGTTCTGGGACAGGGGTCCTACGAGCAGTACTTC. It is translated as CSVLGQGSYEQYF.